This T cell receptor beta chain appears in the sequencing data of a study of CD8+CD57+ T cells in acquired aplastic anemia. Study background: The sorted CD4+ and CD8+ cells yielded an average approximately 3 ug of DNA.

This CDR3 spans 17 amino acids. Trimming cost V 4 bases and J 3 bases; bases outside gene matches: 9. Germline-derived CDR1 and CDR2 are SGHTA and FQGNSA. Patients who underwent sequencing had shown CD8+CD57+ cell expansion by flow cytometry. This clonotype was counted at least ten times. Genomic DNA was employed as the template in profiling TCR beta VDJ and CDR3. MiXCR, applied by TCRdb to the reads, yields one record per CDR3 protein. The sample consists of under 200,000 distinct CDR3 sequences, 40% to 55% of them appearing once. The genes are TRBV7-2 and TRBJ2-1, with 10 bases matching TRBD2. The clonotype comes from a human donor with aplastic anemia. The sample consisted of sorted CD4+, CD8+, or CD8+CD57+ T cells (not recorded which) from PBMCs. In DNA, the CDR3 is TGTGCCAGCAGCTCCCCACCGGGACTAGCGAGCTACAATGAGCAGTTCTTC. It codes for CASSSPPGLASYNEQFF.